This is a list of T cell receptor beta chains from one sample in a study of CD8 T cells in ankylosing spondylitis. Each CDR3 protein is one row after TCRdb ran MiXCR on the 5' RACE reads. The data contain roughly 200,000 distinct CDR3 sequences, roughly 26% of them singletons. The material sequenced was blood, either unsorted or a sorted T cell fraction (not recorded which). Receptors were obtained from a male donor with ankylosing spondylitis or in good health (not recorded which). Each CDR3 is given with its conserved first and last residue. Fields, in order: clone size, V gene, J gene, CDR3 protein. Size is stated for part of the rows, as once, few or many counts, or as a class when the clone is expanded.

clone size: many
V gene: TRBV6-1
J gene: TRBJ2-1
CDR3 protein: CASSRTQGTSSYNEQFF

clone size: few
V gene: TRBV10-3
J gene: TRBJ1-2
CDR3 protein: CAISQERQENYGYTF

clone size: many
V gene: TRBV20-1
J gene: TRBJ2-7
CDR3 protein: CSADGPSTGTYEQYF

clone size: many
V gene: TRBV21-1
J gene: TRBJ1-1
CDR3 protein: CASSITGNTEAFF

clone size: few
V gene: TRBV20-1
J gene: TRBJ2-3
CDR3 protein: CSAPGLAGGRTDTQYF

clone size: -
V gene: TRBV20-1
J gene: TRBJ1-1
CDR3 protein: CSATTDGSEAFF

clone size: -
V gene: TRBV7-2
J gene: TRBJ2-5
CDR3 protein: CASSFTGETQYF

clone size: -
V gene: TRBV20-1
J gene: TRBJ2-7
CDR3 protein: CSATLPGNPYEQYF

clone size: -
V gene: TRBV28
J gene: TRBJ1-5
CDR3 protein: CASSSGGASNQPQHF

clone size: -
V gene: TRBV29-1
J gene: TRBJ1-2
CDR3 protein: CSVSPGTGANGYTF

clone size: -
V gene: TRBV12-3/TRBV12-4
J gene: TRBJ2-7
CDR3 protein: CASSWTSGRGEQYF

clone size: -
V gene: TRBV3-1
J gene: TRBJ2-4
CDR3 protein: CASSQTQGSGKNIQYF

clone size: many
V gene: TRBV28
J gene: TRBJ2-3
CDR3 protein: CASSSPGPFSTDTQYF

clone size: -
V gene: TRBV6-5
J gene: TRBJ2-1
CDR3 protein: CASTAPYNEQFF

clone size: many
V gene: TRBV5-1
J gene: TRBJ1-6
CDR3 protein: CASSTRQPNSPLHF

clone size: -
V gene: TRBV20-1
J gene: TRBJ2-7
CDR3 protein: CSARLHSNEQYF

clone size: once
V gene: TRBV20-1
J gene: TRBJ1-2
CDR3 protein: CSFRTVLVAALNYGYTF

clone size: -
V gene: TRBV15
J gene: TRBJ1-5
CDR3 protein: CATSRARTGVGQPQHF

clone size: many
V gene: TRBV3-1
J gene: TRBJ2-7
CDR3 protein: CASSQGTTGTYEQYF

clone size: -
V gene: TRBV6-6
J gene: TRBJ2-7
CDR3 protein: CASSYSPFYEQYF

clone size: many
V gene: TRBV7-8
J gene: TRBJ2-1
CDR3 protein: CASSLAAYSSYNEQFF

clone size: few
V gene: TRBV20-1
J gene: TRBJ2-5
CDR3 protein: CSARAWQLQETQYF

clone size: few
V gene: TRBV20-1
J gene: TRBJ2-1
CDR3 protein: CSAIGTSGSGNEQFF

clone size: many
V gene: TRBV20-1
J gene: TRBJ2-4
CDR3 protein: CSANRDRAKNIQYF

clone size: -
V gene: TRBV7-2
J gene: TRBJ2-7
CDR3 protein: CASTLGPLYEQYF